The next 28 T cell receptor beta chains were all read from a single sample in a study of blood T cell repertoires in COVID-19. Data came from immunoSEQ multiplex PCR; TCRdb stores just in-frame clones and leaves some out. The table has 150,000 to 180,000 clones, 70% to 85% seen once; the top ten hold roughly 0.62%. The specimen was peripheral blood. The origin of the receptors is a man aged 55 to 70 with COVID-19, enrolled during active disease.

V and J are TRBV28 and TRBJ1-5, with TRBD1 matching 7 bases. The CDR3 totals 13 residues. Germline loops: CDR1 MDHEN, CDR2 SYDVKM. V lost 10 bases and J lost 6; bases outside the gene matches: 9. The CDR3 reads CATVDRDFQPQHF. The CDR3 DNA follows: TGTGCCACCGTAGACAGGGATTTTCAGCCCCAGCATTTT.

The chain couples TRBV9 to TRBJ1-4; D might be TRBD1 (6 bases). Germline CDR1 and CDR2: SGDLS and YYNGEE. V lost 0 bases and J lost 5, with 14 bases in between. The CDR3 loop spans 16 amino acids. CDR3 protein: CASSVAQGQNNEKLFF. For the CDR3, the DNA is TGTGCCAGCAGCGTAGCCCAAGGACAGAACAATGAAAAACTGTTTTTT.

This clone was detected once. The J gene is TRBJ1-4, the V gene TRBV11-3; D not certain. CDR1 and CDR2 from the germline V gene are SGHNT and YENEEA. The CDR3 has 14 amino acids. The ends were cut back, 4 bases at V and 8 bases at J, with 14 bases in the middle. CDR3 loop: CASSSYPGGEKLFF. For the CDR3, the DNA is TGTGCCAGCAGCTCCTACCCAGGAGGGGAAAAACTGTTTTTT. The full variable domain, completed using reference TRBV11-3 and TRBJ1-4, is EAGVVQSPRYKIIEKKQPVAFWCNPISGHNTLYWYLQNLGQGPELLIRYENEEAVDDSQLPKDRFSAERLKGVDSTLKIQPAELGDSAVYLCASSSYPGGEKLFFGSGTQLSVL.

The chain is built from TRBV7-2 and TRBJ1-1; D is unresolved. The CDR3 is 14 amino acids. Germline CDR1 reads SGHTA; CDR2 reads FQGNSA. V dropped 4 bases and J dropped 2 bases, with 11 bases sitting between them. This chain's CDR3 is CASSSQVFNTEAFF. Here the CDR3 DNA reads TGTGCCAGCAGCTCCCAGGTTTTTAACACTGAAGCTTTCTTT.

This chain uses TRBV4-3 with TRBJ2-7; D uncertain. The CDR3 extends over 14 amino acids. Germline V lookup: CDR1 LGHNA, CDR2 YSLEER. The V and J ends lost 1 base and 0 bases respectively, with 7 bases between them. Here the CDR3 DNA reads TGCGCCAGCAGCCAAGTTAGCAGCTCCTACGAGCAGTACTTC. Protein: CASSQVSSSYEQYF.

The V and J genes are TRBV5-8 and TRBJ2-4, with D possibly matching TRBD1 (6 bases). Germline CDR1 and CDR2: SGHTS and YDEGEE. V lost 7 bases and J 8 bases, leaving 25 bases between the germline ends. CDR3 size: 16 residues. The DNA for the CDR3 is TGTGCCAGCCGTCCCGGGACATCGGCTTGGTCCTACATTCAGTACTTC. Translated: CASRPGTSAWSYIQYF.

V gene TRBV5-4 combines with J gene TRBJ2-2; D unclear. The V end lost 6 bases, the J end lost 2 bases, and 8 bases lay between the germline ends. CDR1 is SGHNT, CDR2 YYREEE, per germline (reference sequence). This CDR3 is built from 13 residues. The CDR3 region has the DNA TGTGCCAGCAAGTACAGAAACACCGGGGAGCTGTTTTTT. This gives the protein CASKYRNTGELFF.

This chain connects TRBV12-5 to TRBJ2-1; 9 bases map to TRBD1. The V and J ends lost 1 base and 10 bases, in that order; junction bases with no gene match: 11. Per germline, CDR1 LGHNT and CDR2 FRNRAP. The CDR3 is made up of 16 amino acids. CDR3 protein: CASGLDGTGRRLEQFF. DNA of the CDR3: TGTGCTAGTGGTTTGGATGGGACAGGGCGTCGTTTGGAGCAGTTCTTC.

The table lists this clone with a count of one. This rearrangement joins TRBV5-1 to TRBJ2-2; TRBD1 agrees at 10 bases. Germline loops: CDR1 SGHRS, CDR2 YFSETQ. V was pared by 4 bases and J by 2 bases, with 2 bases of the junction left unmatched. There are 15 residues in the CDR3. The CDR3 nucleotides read TGCGCCAGCAGCAGGGACAGGGGTAACACCGGGGAGCTGTTTTTT. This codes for CASSRDRGNTGELFF.

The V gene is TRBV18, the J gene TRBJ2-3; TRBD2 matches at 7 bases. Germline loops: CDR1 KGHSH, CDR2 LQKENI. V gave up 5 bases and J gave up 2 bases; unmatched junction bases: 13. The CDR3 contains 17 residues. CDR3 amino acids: CASSETGLSSNTDTQYF. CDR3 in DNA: TGTGCCAGCTCAGAGACGGGACTATCCTCCAACACAGATACGCAGTATTTT.

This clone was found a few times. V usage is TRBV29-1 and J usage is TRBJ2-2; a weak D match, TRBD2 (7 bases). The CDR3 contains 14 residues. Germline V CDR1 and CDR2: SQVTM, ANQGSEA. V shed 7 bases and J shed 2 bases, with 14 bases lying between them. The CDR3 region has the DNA TGCAGCGCCGAGGGGGGGAGTAACACCGGGGAGCTGTTTTTT. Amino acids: CSAEGGSNTGELFF.

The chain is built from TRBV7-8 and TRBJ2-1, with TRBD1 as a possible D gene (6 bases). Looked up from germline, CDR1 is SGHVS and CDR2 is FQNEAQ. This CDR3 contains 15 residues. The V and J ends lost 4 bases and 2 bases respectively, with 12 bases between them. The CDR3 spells CASSSYRVPYNEQFF. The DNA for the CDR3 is TGTGCCAGCAGCTCGTACAGGGTGCCCTACAATGAGCAGTTCTTC.

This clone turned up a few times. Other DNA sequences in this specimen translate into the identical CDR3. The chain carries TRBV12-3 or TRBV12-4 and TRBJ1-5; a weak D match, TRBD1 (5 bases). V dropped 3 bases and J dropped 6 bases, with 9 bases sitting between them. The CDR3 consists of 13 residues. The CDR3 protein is CASSFAGGQPQHF. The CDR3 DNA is TGTGCCAGCAGTTTCGCCGGGGGTCAGCCCCAGCATTTT.

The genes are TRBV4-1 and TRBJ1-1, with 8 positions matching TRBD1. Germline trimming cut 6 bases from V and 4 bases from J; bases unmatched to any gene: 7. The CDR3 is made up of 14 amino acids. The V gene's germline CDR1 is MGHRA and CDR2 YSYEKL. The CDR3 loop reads CASRQPDRGTEAFF. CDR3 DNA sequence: TGCGCCAGCAGGCAGCCCGACAGGGGCACTGAAGCTTTCTTT.

CDR3 protein: CASSWTSGQETQYF. CDR3 nucleotides: TGTGCCAGCAGCTGGACTAGCGGCCAAGAGACCCAGTACTTC. The chain has TRBV11-3 and TRBJ2-5, with 10 bases aligning to TRBD2. Germline values: CDR1 SGHNT, CDR2 YENEEA. There are 14 residues in the CDR3. The ends lost 4 bases at V and 1 base at J; junction bases unmatched: 0.

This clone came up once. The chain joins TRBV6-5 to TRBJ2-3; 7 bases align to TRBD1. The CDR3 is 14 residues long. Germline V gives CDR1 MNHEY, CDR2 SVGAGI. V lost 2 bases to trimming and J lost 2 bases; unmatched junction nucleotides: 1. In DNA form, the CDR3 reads TGTGCCAGCAGTTACGACAGGGCCACAGATACGCAGTATTTT. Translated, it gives CASSYDRATDTQYF.

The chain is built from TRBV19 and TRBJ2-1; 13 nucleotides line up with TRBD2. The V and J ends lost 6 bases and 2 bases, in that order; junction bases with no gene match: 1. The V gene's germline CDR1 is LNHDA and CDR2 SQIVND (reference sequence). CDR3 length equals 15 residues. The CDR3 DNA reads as TGTGCCAGTAGGGGACTAGCGGGGACCTACAATGAGCAGTTCTTC. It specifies CASRGLAGTYNEQFF.

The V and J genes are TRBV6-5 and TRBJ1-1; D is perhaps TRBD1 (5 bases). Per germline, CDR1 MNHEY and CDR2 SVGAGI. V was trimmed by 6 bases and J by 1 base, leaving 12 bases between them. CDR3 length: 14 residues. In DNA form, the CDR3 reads TGTGCCAGCAGCCGTCCTCAGGGGAACACTGAAGCTTTCTTT. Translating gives CASSRPQGNTEAFF.

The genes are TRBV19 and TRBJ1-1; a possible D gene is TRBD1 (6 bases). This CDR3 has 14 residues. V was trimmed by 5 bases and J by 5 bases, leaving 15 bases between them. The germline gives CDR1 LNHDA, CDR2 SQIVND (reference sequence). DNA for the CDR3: TGTGCCAGTAGTGACCGGGCAGGGGTGACTGAAGCTTTCTTT. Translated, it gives CASSDRAGVTEAFF.

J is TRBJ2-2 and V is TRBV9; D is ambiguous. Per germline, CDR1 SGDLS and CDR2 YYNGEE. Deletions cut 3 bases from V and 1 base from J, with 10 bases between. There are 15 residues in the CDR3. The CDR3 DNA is TGTGCCAGCAGCGCAAGATACAGGAACACCGGGGAGCTGTTTTTT. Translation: CASSARYRNTGELFF.

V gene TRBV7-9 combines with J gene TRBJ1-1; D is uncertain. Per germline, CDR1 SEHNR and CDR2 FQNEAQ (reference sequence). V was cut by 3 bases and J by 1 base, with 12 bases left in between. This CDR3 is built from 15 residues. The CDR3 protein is CASSLKAGPNTEAFF. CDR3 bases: TGTGCCAGCAGCTTGAAAGCGGGCCCGAACACTGAAGCTTTCTTT.

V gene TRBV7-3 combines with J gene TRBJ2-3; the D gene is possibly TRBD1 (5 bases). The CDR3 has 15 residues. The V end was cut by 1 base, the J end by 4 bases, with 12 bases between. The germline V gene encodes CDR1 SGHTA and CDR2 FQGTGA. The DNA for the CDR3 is TGTGCCAGCAGCTTAAGACAGAAAGGGGCAGATACGCAGTATTTT. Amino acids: CASSLRQKGADTQYF.

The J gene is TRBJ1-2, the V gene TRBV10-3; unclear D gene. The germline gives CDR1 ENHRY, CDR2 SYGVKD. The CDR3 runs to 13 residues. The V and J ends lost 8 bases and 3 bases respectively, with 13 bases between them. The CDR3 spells CAIGEPRYYGYTF. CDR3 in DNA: TGTGCCATCGGGGAGCCGAGGTACTATGGCTACACCTTC.

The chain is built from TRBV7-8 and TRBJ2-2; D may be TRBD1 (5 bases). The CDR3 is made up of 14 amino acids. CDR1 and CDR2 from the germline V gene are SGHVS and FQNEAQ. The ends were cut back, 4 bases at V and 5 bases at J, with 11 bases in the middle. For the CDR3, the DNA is TGTGCCAGCAGCTACGCAGGGTCAACCGGGGAGCTGTTTTTT. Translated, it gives CASSYAGSTGELFF.

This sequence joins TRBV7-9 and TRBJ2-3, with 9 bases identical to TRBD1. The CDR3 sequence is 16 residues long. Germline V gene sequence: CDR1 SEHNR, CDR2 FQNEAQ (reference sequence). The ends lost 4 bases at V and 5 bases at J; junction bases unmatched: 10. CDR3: CASSYSMGQGVDTQYF. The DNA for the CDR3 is TGTGCCAGCAGCTACAGTATGGGACAGGGAGTAGATACGCAGTATTTT.

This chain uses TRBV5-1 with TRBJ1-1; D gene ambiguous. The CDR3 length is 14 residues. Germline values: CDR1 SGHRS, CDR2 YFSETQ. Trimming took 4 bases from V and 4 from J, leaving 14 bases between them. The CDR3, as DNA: TGCGCCAGCAGCCCCACGCCGGGTAGCACTGAAGCTTTCTTT. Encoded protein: CASSPTPGSTEAFF.

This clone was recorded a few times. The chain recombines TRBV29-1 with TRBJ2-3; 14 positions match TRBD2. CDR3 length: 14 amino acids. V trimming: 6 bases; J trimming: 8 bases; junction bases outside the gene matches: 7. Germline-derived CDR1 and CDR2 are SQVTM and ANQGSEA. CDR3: CSVATSGGAGTQYF. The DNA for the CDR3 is TGCAGCGTGGCGACTAGCGGGGGGGCGGGTACGCAGTATTTT.

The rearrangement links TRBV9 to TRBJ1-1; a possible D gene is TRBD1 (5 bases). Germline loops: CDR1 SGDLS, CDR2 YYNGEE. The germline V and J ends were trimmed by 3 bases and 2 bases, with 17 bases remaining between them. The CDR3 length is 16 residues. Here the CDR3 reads CASSAASAGLNTEAFF. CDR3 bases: TGTGCCAGCAGCGCCGCCTCGGCAGGGCTTAACACTGAAGCTTTCTTT.